This passage covers 21 T cell receptor beta chains from one sample sequenced in a study of blood T cell repertoires in COVID-19 (dated by TCRdb to 2018 to 2021). The library was prepared using the immunoSEQ multiplex PCR assay. TCRdb carries this immuneACCESS record with in-frame sequences only. Its versions omit some clonotypes, under half of them owing to an unresolved V gene in the studies checked, with the rest unexplained. The table for this sample lists some 200,000 clones; 84% of them were counted only once. The top ten clones comprise around 3% of the sample. Material for sequencing was peripheral blood. Receptors originate from a woman aged 25 to 39 who had recovered from COVID-19.

This chain joins TRBV30 and TRBJ1-1; TRBD1 matches 11 bases. V was clipped by 8 bases and J by 2 bases; unmatched bases: 13. Germline V gives CDR1 GTSNPN, CDR2 SVGIG (reference sequence). This CDR3 contains 16 residues. The CDR3 DNA reads as TGTGCCGGAATACCGGGACAGGGGGTTCGAAACACTGAAGCTTTCTTT. Its protein is CAGIPGQGVRNTEAFF. Full variable domain (missing parts from reference TRBV30 and TRBJ1-1): SQTIHQWPATLVQPVGSPLSLECTVEGTSNPNLYWYRQAAGRGLQLLFYSVGIGQISSEVPQNLSASRPQDRQFILSSKKLLLSDSGFYLCAGIPGQGVRNTEAFFGQGTRLTVV.

The chain carries TRBV7-2 and TRBJ2-2; perhaps TRBD2 as D (6 bases). Looked up from germline, CDR1 is SGHTA and CDR2 is FQGNSA. V lost 5 bases and J 6 bases, leaving 16 bases between the germline ends. The CDR3 runs to 15 residues. The CDR3 is CASSPPGGIPGELFF. CDR3 sequence (DNA): TGTGCCAGCAGCCCCCCTGGCGGGATCCCCGGGGAGCTGTTTTTT.

This clone showed up just once. This rearrangement joins TRBV27 to TRBJ2-7; 11 bases fit TRBD2. CDR3 length: 18 residues. Germline assignment: CDR1 MNHEY and CDR2 SMNVEV (reference sequence). V dropped 2 bases and J dropped 0; count of bases not matched to a gene: 9. This chain's CDR3 is CASSLGWGLAASSYEQYF. In DNA, the CDR3 is TGTGCCAGCAGTTTAGGTTGGGGACTAGCGGCGAGCTCCTACGAGCAGTACTTC.

The chain links TRBV12-3 or TRBV12-4 to TRBJ1-5; D is unclear. This CDR3 is 13 amino acids long. The germline V and J ends were trimmed by 3 bases and 4 bases, with 7 bases remaining between them. Here the CDR3 DNA reads TGTGCCAGCAGTTTGTCTCAGAATCAGCCCCAGCATTTT. Its protein product is CASSLSQNQPQHF.

The genes are TRBV19 and TRBJ2-3, with 9 nucleotides matching TRBD1. This CDR3 spans 14 amino acids. CDR1 LNHDA and CDR2 SQIVND come from the germline V gene (reference sequence). V dropped 10 bases and J dropped 4; count of bases not matched to a gene: 9. CDR3 bases: TGTGCCACCCAGACAGGGGGATTAGCAGATACGCAGTATTTT. Translation: CATQTGGLADTQYF.

This clone was observed a handful of times. This chain uses TRBV4-1 with TRBJ1-5; TRBD1 aligns across 7 bases. The germline gives CDR1 MGHRA, CDR2 YSYEKL. The junction had 9 bases not matched to a gene; V was cut back by 4 bases and J by 3 bases. The CDR3 is made up of 16 amino acids. The CDR3 coding sequence is TGCGCCAGCAGCCCCCGTACAGGGGTTTACAATCAGCCCCAGCATTTT. This translates into CASSPRTGVYNQPQHF.

V is TRBV19 and J is TRBJ1-1, with TRBD1 as a possible D gene (5 bases). The CDR3 contains 12 residues. Germline lookup yields CDR1 LNHDA and CDR2 SQIVND (reference sequence). The V gene lost 7 bases and the J gene lost 5 bases, with 11 bases spanning the gap. The CDR3 region has the DNA TGTGCCAGTACCATTGGGGGGACTGAAGCTTTCTTT. Encoded protein: CASTIGGTEAFF.

The genes are TRBV19 and TRBJ2-2, with 8 bases identical to TRBD2. The V gene end was trimmed by 6 bases and the J gene end by 4 bases; junction bases not matched to a gene: 10. The germline CDR1 and CDR2 sequences are LNHDA and SQIVND (reference sequence). The CDR3 has 16 amino acids. CDR3 region: CASRARGGGITGELFF. The CDR3 DNA reads as TGTGCCAGTAGGGCCCGGGGGGGAGGTATCACCGGGGAGCTGTTTTTT.

V is TRBV2 and J is TRBJ2-7; TRBD1 aligns across 7 bases. The CDR3 loop spans 15 amino acids. With V trimmed by 5 bases and J by 0 bases, 7 bases remained unmatched. From germline, CDR1 is SNHLY and CDR2 FYNNEI. CDR3 residues: CASSMTGRSSYEQYF. CDR3 coding DNA: TGTGCCAGCAGTATGACAGGGCGCAGCTCCTACGAGCAGTACTTC.

The gene calls are TRBV28 and TRBJ2-1; a weak D match, TRBD2 (6 bases). Trimming pared 4 bases from V and 0 bases from J, leaving 13 bases between. The CDR3 is made up of 16 amino acids. The germline gives CDR1 MDHEN, CDR2 SYDVKM. DNA for the CDR3: TGTGCCAGCAGTTGGATAGCGGTGTTCTCCTACAATGAGCAGTTCTTC. This sequence encodes CASSWIAVFSYNEQFF.

The chain employs TRBV5-6 and TRBJ2-5, with a tentative D call TRBD2 (6 bases). CDR1 is SGHDT and CDR2 is YYEEEE in the germline V gene. Trimming removed 1 base from V and 6 bases from J, with 19 bases in between. This CDR3 region has 16 residues. CDR3 in DNA: TGTGCCAGCAGCTTGATTTTCGGGGGTACTCTGAAGACCCAGTACTTC. Protein product: CASSLIFGGTLKTQYF.

This chain connects TRBV29-1 to TRBJ2-5; D may be TRBD2 (7 bases). The V and J ends lost 3 bases and 5 bases respectively, with 19 bases between them. CDR1 is SQVTM and CDR2 is ANQGSEA in the germline V gene. The CDR3 runs to 15 residues. The CDR3 is CSVERGGTRSETQYF. The CDR3 coding sequence is TGCAGCGTTGAGAGGGGGGGGACCCGATCTGAGACCCAGTACTTC.

Concerning this clone: This sample also contains other DNA sequences that code for the same CDR3. The chain is built from TRBV28 and TRBJ2-3, with TRBD2 matching over 7 bases. This CDR3 is 14 amino acids long. The V and J ends lost 5 bases and 0 bases, in that order; junction bases with no gene match: 2. CDR1 and CDR2 (germline): MDHEN, SYDVKM. The CDR3 sequence is CASSRAGSTDTQYF. The CDR3 DNA follows: TGTGCCAGCAGTCGAGCGGGGAGCACAGATACGCAGTATTTT. Complete variable domain (other parts from reference TRBV28 and TRBJ2-3): DVKVTQSSRYLVKRTGEKVFLECVQDMDHENMFWYRQDPGLGLRLIYFSYDVKMKEKGDIPEGYSVSREKKERFSLILESASTNQTSMYLCASSRAGSTDTQYFGPGTRLTVL.

The chain couples TRBV28 to TRBJ1-5, with TRBD1 matching over 7 bases. Germline V CDR1 and CDR2: MDHEN, SYDVKM. Unmatched junction bases numbered 6, after V lost 4 bases and J lost 3 bases. The CDR3 totals 15 residues. The CDR3 DNA sequence: TGTGCCAGCAGTTCGCCGACAGGGTACAATCAGCCCCAGCATTTT. Translation gives CASSSPTGYNQPQHF.

The J gene is TRBJ2-7, the V gene TRBV27; 11 positions agree with TRBD2. Germline V gives CDR1 MNHEY, CDR2 SMNVEV (reference sequence). The CDR3 runs 16 residues. V lost 5 bases and J lost 7; bases outside the gene matches: 13. The DNA for the CDR3 is TGTGCCAGCAGTCCACGGAGTAGCGGGAGGGCGGGGGAGCAGTACTTC. As protein: CASSPRSSGRAGEQYF.

This chain links TRBV28 with TRBJ1-2; 11 positions match TRBD1. CDR1 and CDR2 from the germline V gene are MDHEN and SYDVKM. This CDR3 region has 16 residues. Unmatched junction bases numbered 6, after V lost 6 bases and J lost 0 bases. The CDR3 region is CASRLDRGLTNYGYTF. CDR3 sequence (DNA): TGTGCCAGCAGGCTGGACAGGGGGCTTACTAACTATGGCTACACCTTC.

This chain connects TRBV6-1 to TRBJ1-5; D is ambiguous. CDR1 and CDR2 (germline): MNHNS, SASEGT. The CDR3 loop spans 13 amino acids. Between the trimmed V and J ends, which lost 2 bases and 4 bases, there was a span of 6 bases. CDR3 bases: TGTGCCAGCAGTGAAAGTCGGAATCAGCCCCAGCATTTT. This translates into CASSESRNQPQHF.

The chain employs TRBV10-1 and TRBJ2-7, with 10 bases that match TRBD2. Looked up from germline, CDR1 is WNHNN and CDR2 is SYGVQD (reference sequence). The CDR3 covers 15 residues. The V segment lost 0 bases and the J segment 5 bases; nucleotides outside the gene matches: 4. CDR3 protein: CASSESASGSHEQYF. CDR3 bases: TGCGCCAGCAGTGAGTCAGCTAGCGGGAGCCACGAGCAGTACTTC.

The chain combines TRBV14 with TRBJ2-2, with 16 bases fitting TRBD2. The V gene's germline CDR1 is SGHDN and CDR2 FVKESK. CDR3 size: 22 residues. V lost 0 bases and J lost 3; bases outside the gene matches: 13. The CDR3 sequence: CASSQDLGLAGGPLLYTGELFF. The CDR3 DNA reads TGTGCCAGCAGCCAAGATCTGGGACTAGCGGGAGGGCCCCTATTATACACCGGGGAGCTGTTTTTT.

The chain links TRBV6-5 to TRBJ2-7, with a tentative D call TRBD1 (5 bases). Germline CDR1 is MNHEY and CDR2 is SVGAGI. The CDR3 runs 14 residues. Trimming stripped 6 bases from V and 4 bases from J, with 16 bases between. This CDR3 reads CASRGGAAKYEQYF. CDR3 coding DNA: TGTGCCAGCAGGGGTGGGGCTGCCAAATACGAGCAGTACTTC.

The chain is built from TRBV5-6 and TRBJ2-5; 10 bases are shared with TRBD2. This CDR3 contains 15 residues. The junction had 2 bases not matched to a gene; V was cut back by 0 bases and J by 3 bases. Germline values: CDR1 SGHDT, CDR2 YYEEEE. The CDR3 DNA sequence: TGTGCCAGCAGCTTGGATGGACTAGCGGAAGAGACCCAGTACTTC. Its protein is CASSLDGLAEETQYF.